The sequence of this T cell receptor beta chain was determined in a study of blood T cells in healthy people across ages (dated by TCRdb to 2015 to 2017). For context, the study as a whole: In model experiments, template switching captured about one uniquely barcoded TCR beta cDNA molecule for every two T cells. To track age-related changes in TCR beta repertoire diversity, the study relied on deep sequencing normalized with unique cDNA molecular identifiers. Four age groups were formed from the donors: young (average approximately 17 years), middle-aged (around 39), aged (about 62) and long-lived (about 75). For two donors (one aged 18 to 30 and one aged 80 or older), the study analyzed two additional independent replicas of 1 million unique cDNA reads from the same blood draw. What the study reported, not specific to this receptor: Compared with the aged group, more naive CD4+ T cells, fewer expanded clones and increased TCR diversity were shown by the long-lived group, suggesting age selection. The CMV infection status of donors was not known, potentially confounding age-related changes in expanded clonotypes. Observed TCR beta diversity per million T cells fell roughly linearly with age, and a significant reduction was already apparent by age approximately 41. Conclusive comparison of naive and antigen-experienced compartments was prevented by the profiling of bulk unsorted PBMCs. A strong correlation was found between observed TCR beta diversity and the percentage of naive T cells measured by flow cytometry. Total diversity estimates from one million sequenced T cells were considered lower bounds and underestimates.

Donors were around 37 systemically healthy Caucasian individuals from Russia aged roughly 6 to 90 years. Each donor gave roughly 11 milliliters of peripheral blood, drawn into EDTA-treated Vacutainer tubes. Ficoll-Paque density-gradient centrifugation was used to isolate PBMCs, with at least 7 million per sample. Trizol reagent was used to extract total RNA from PBMCs, with at least 5.5 micrograms per sample. Naive CD45RAhigh/CD27high T cell percentages were measured by flow cytometry on a PBMC aliquot from every donor. The CDR1 and CDR2 encoded by the germline V gene are SGHNT and YENEEA. Cut back by 5 bases and 5 bases, the V and J ends lie 18 bases apart. The CDR3 covers 15 residues, taking in both the cysteine and the phenylalanine. Only CDR3 DNA is held: 45 bases, read in frame from base 1. Receptor amplification or capture employed 5' RACE. TCRdb shows the sequencer as Illumina HiSeq 2500. A second 7 to 11 cycle PCR used a sample-barcoded 5' primer and a J-beta primer mix. Each TCR beta cDNA molecule received a unique molecular identifier from a template-switch 5' adaptor carrying 12 random nucleotides. Each sample yielded at least 3 million CDR3-containing paired-end reads. First-strand cDNA was synthesized from all RNA with the Mint cDNA synthesis kit, primed by a TRBC-specific oligonucleotide. Following uracil-DNA glycosylase treatment, a first 18-cycle PCR with universal primers M1SS and BC2_uni_R was performed on all cDNA. On the study's bioinformatics: Each sample was normalized by randomly selecting 1 million high-quality reads, each carrying a distinct molecular identifier. Instead of being binned into consensus sequences, reads with shared molecular identifiers were discarded. MiTCR, run with a Q25 quality threshold and the strictest error-elimination algorithm, handled CDR3 identification, clonotype clustering and error correction. A nonparametric unseen species model with Euler transformation was used to estimate lower-bound total TCR beta diversity. The public sequencing data were trimmed at Q25 with fastp and processed into clonotypes with MiXCR by TCRdb, which kept only in-frame beta chains. Each record represents a unique CDR3 protein, reported with the most common genes and DNA among its rows. The V and J calls here are based on TCRdb, not the publication. Here the sample has around 1,000,000 distinct CDR3 sequences; around 27% occur a single time. In total, the top ten clones hold around 0.75% of the sample.

The table lists this clonotype with a few counts. Its cognate antigen has yet to be identified. Qualities for individual bases were not recorded, and no much larger clone is one base off. This sample also appeared in a second study, on T cells of mothers and their children. As the second publication notes: Nine systemically healthy Caucasian individuals, comprising three mothers and their six children, were included as donors. cDNA synthesis consumed the entire amount of extracted RNA, loaded at 1.5 ug RNA in each 15 ul reaction. In the second PCR, the M1S primer introduced both the sample barcodes and 2-4 random nucleotides. More than 8.5 million TCR beta CDR3 reads were obtained from each mother, and roughly 3.1 million reads were obtained from each child. In both related and unrelated pairs, thymic selection shapes the output of TCR recombination in a similar way, with inherited differences having only a minor effect. Related mother-child pairs always showed normalized repertoire overlap that was slightly higher than in unrelated mother-child pairs, though the difference was never significant. No persistent microchimeric T cell clones were detected, at a sensitivity of 80 to 100 clones per million clonotypes. The study used deep NGS to compare TCR beta repertoires of mothers and children, seeking features distinguishing related mother-child pairs from unrelated individuals. On average, the children were 11 +/- 4 years old, while the mothers were about 40 +/- 4 years old. After adapter ligation with NEBNext reagents, the libraries were sequenced on Illumina HiSeq 2000 with 100+100 nt paired-end reads. To avoid cross-contamination, the mother libraries and the child libraries were prepared a month apart and sequenced in separate runs. Each donor had between roughly 500,000 and 2,200,000 distinct TCR beta clonotypes identified. Naive TCR beta clonotypes were estimated from low-frequency clonotypes matched to each donor's FACS-determined naive share, without sorting.

Recombination connected TRBV11-3 to TRBJ2-5; a confident D gene designation cannot be given. The specimen sequenced was blood. The sequence derives from a girl aged 2 to 10 in good health. The nucleotide sequence is given as TGTGCCAGCAGCCCGGGCGGTCGTATGGCGGAGACCCAGTACTTC. Its coded protein is CASSPGGRMAETQYF.